The 24 T cell receptor beta chains below come from one sample, sequenced in a study of blood T cell repertoires in COVID-19. TCRdb's copy holds only in-frame clones and misses some; the assay was immunoSEQ multiplex PCR. Of under 300,000 clones listed, 80% to 85% were seen once; the top ten hold less than 2%. Sequenced: peripheral blood. Every receptor here comes from a woman aged 40 to 50 who had recovered from COVID-19.

This chain links TRBV11-3 with TRBJ1-1, with D hard to call. Germline loops: CDR1 SGHNT, CDR2 YENEEA. The V end was cut by 3 bases, the J end by 6 bases, with 11 bases between. The CDR3 has 13 amino acids. Written as DNA, the CDR3 is TGTGCCAGCAGCTTGACCAGCGGGGCTGAAGCTTTCTTT. It is translated as CASSLTSGAEAFF.

V is TRBV12-3 or TRBV12-4 and J is TRBJ2-2, with unresolved D. Deletions cut 5 bases from V and 6 bases from J, with 10 bases between. The CDR3 is made up of 13 amino acids. The CDR3 coding sequence is TGTGCCAGCAGTCCCATGACTGCCGGGGAGCTGTTTTTT. Protein product: CASSPMTAGELFF.

Here the CDR3 DNA reads TGCGCCAGCAGCCAAGGTGGGGGAGGGAACACCGGGGAGCTGTTTTTT. It yields the protein CASSQGGGGNTGELFF. This chain links TRBV4-1 with TRBJ2-2; D may be TRBD2 (6 bases). V was shortened by 1 base and J by 1 base, with 10 bases between the two germline ends. Germline assignment: CDR1 MGHRA and CDR2 YSYEKL. The CDR3 covers 16 residues.

The CDR3 DNA sequence: TGTGCCAGCTCAATCGACAGGGTGGATGAAAAACTGTTTTTT. Its translation: CASSIDRVDEKLFF. This chain links TRBV18 with TRBJ1-4, with 7 bases identical to TRBD1. CDR3 length: 14 residues. Germline-derived CDR1 and CDR2 are KGHSH and LQKENI. J lost 6 bases, V lost 5 bases, and 6 bases had no gene match. Looking up the rest from reference TRBV18 and TRBJ1-4 gives the full variable domain: NAGVMQNPRHLVRRRGQEARLRCSPMKGHSHVYWYRQLPEEGLKFMVYLQKENIIDESGMPKERFSAEFPKEGPSILRIQQVVRGDSAAYFCASSIDRVDEKLFFGSGTQLSVL.

This clone was seen only once. DNA of the CDR3: TGTGCCAGCAGTTCAGGGGGTCGGAGCAATCAGCCCCAGCATTTT. This codes for CASSSGGRSNQPQHF. This chain links TRBV6-2 or TRBV6-3 with TRBJ1-5; TRBD1 matches 7 bases. The CDR3 has 15 amino acids. CDR1 is MNHEY, CDR2 SVGEGT, per germline. Trimming took 4 bases from V and 1 from J; bases not matched to a gene: 4.

The genes are TRBV5-4 and TRBJ1-4; tentatively, D is TRBD1 (5 bases). This CDR3 is 17 amino acids long. CDR1 and CDR2 (germline): SGHNT, YYREEE (reference sequence). V was trimmed by 5 bases and J by 0 bases, leaving 17 bases between them. This CDR3 is CASRSQGGGATNEKLFF. In DNA form, the CDR3 reads TGTGCCAGCAGGTCTCAGGGCGGGGGAGCAACTAATGAAAAACTGTTTTTT.

This clone was found once. The gene calls are TRBV7-6 and TRBJ2-1; D gene uncertain. CDR3 length equals 15 residues. The V gene lost 5 bases and the J gene lost 0 bases, with 11 bases spanning the gap. Looked up from germline, CDR1 is SGHVS and CDR2 is FNYEAQ. This chain's CDR3 is CASSDIQSSYNEQFF. Written as DNA, the CDR3 is TGTGCCAGCAGCGACATACAGAGCTCCTACAATGAGCAGTTCTTC.

Only a few counts were recorded for this clone. V is TRBV2 and J is TRBJ2-1; D gene uncertain. With 5 bases removed from V and 0 bases from J, the gap between germline ends came to 11 bases. CDR3 length equals 15 residues. Germline CDR1 reads SNHLY; CDR2 reads FYNNEI. The CDR3 DNA reads TGTGCCAGCAGTCCACAGTTTAGCTCCTACAATGAGCAGTTCTTC. Protein sequence: CASSPQFSSYNEQFF.

The chain's CDR3 is CASSTGVGADTQYF. Here the CDR3 DNA reads TGTGCCAGCTCAACAGGGGTAGGAGCAGATACGCAGTATTTT. The chain has TRBV27 and TRBJ2-3; TRBD1 aligns across 7 bases. Germline V gene lookup returns CDR1 MNHEY and CDR2 SMNVEV (reference sequence). The CDR3 extends over 14 amino acids. The ends lost 8 bases at V and 4 bases at J; junction bases unmatched: 9.

The table lists this clone with a few counts. V and J are TRBV4-1 and TRBJ1-5, with D tentatively TRBD1 (6 bases). This CDR3 spans 14 amino acids. From germline, CDR1 is MGHRA and CDR2 YSYEKL. Trimming took off 3 bases at V and 4 bases at J, with 10 bases between the two ends. The DNA of the CDR3 is TGCGCCAGCAGCCACGGACAGATGAATCAGCCCCAGCATTTT. Its protein is CASSHGQMNQPQHF.

The V and J genes are TRBV11-2 and TRBJ2-5, with a possible D match to TRBD2 (6 bases). Germline V gives CDR1 SGHAT, CDR2 FQNNGV. The V gene lost 0 bases and the J gene lost 13 bases, with 21 bases spanning the gap. CDR3 length: 15 residues. CDR3: CASSLDNSGRYRRYF. The CDR3 DNA reads TGTGCCAGCAGCTTAGATAATTCGGGGAGGTATCGGCGGTACTTC.

The V call is TRBV30, the J call TRBJ1-6, with a weak D call TRBD1 (6 bases). The germline gives CDR1 GTSNPN, CDR2 SVGIG (reference sequence). CDR3 length: 13 residues. V gave up 4 bases and J gave up 7 bases, with 11 bases separating them. In nucleotides, the CDR3 is TGTGCCTGGACGGGCAGGGGAAATTCACCCCTCCACTTT. It yields the protein CAWTGRGNSPLHF.

The chain couples TRBV19 to TRBJ1-2; D is unclear. The V end was cut by 7 bases, the J end by 4 bases, with 22 bases between. Germline CDR1 and CDR2: LNHDA and SQIVND (reference sequence). CDR3 size: 16 residues. The CDR3 nucleotides are TGTGCCAGTACCCAAGTTCGGGGTCAGATTATCTATGGCTACACCTTC. Amino acids: CASTQVRGQIIYGYTF.

This chain connects TRBV6-5 to TRBJ1-6; perhaps TRBD1 as D (6 bases). The V gene's germline CDR1 is MNHEY and CDR2 SVGAGI. V lost 6 bases to trimming and J lost 5 bases, with 14 bases between them. This CDR3 is built from 15 residues. The CDR3 region is CASRPGDGHNSPLHF. In nucleotides, the CDR3 is TGTGCCAGCAGACCAGGGGACGGACATAATTCACCCCTCCACTTT.

The chain carries TRBV10-3 and TRBJ1-5; TRBD1 matches at 9 bases. Germline trimming cut 5 bases from V and 5 bases from J; bases unmatched to any gene: 7. Germline CDR1 reads ENHRY; CDR2 reads SYGVKD. The CDR3 is made up of 15 amino acids. As DNA, the CDR3 is TGTGCCATCAGTTCCCCGGGACAGGGCGATCAGCCCCAGCATTTT. This sequence encodes CAISSPGQGDQPQHF.

Concerning this clone: The sample carries other DNA sequences with the same CDR3. The chain recombines TRBV10-1 with TRBJ1-5; D is uncertain. Trimming pared 3 bases from V and 5 bases from J, leaving 8 bases between. Looked up from germline, CDR1 is WNHNN and CDR2 is SYGVQD (reference sequence). The CDR3 contains 13 residues. The CDR3 bases are TGCGCCAGCAGTGAAAATACAGATCAGCCCCAGCATTTT. The encoded protein is CASSENTDQPQHF.

The chain couples TRBV4-1 to TRBJ2-2, with no clear D. The ends were cut back, 3 bases at V and 4 bases at J, with 6 bases in the middle. Germline V lookup: CDR1 MGHRA, CDR2 YSYEKL. The length of the CDR3 is 13 residues. CDR3 nucleotide sequence: TGCGCCAGCAGCCAGCCCAGCACCGGGGAGCTGTTTTTT. Protein sequence: CASSQPSTGELFF.

This chain uses TRBV27 with TRBJ1-4; D remains unclear. V was pared by 1 base and J by 2 bases, with 17 bases between. Germline-derived CDR1 and CDR2 are MNHEY and SMNVEV (reference sequence). CDR3 length equals 18 residues. CDR3 sequence (DNA): TGTGCCAGCAGTTTATGGGCGGCCCCGGAGGGCACTAATGAAAAACTGTTTTTT. Translated, it gives CASSLWAAPEGTNEKLFF.

The chain employs TRBV28 and TRBJ1-2; possibly TRBD1 for D (5 bases). Trimming cost V 3 bases and J 4 bases, with 21 bases left between them. CDR1 and CDR2 (germline): MDHEN, SYDVKM. The CDR3 sequence is 17 residues long. The CDR3 nucleotides are TGTGCCAGCAGTTTGAGTCTTAGTGCAGGACACAGCTATGGCTACACCTTC. Amino acids: CASSLSLSAGHSYGYTF.

The chain couples TRBV10-1 to TRBJ2-7; no reliable D call. V was pared by 3 bases and J by 1 base, with 4 bases between. The CDR3 sequence is 12 residues long. Per germline, CDR1 WNHNN and CDR2 SYGVQD (reference sequence). The CDR3 loop reads CASSDVSYEQYF. The CDR3 DNA reads TGCGCCAGCAGTGACGTGTCCTACGAGCAGTACTTC.

Written as DNA, the CDR3 is TGTGCCACCAGCAGACAGCGGACTGAAGCTTTCTTT. It encodes CATSRQRTEAFF. V and J are TRBV15 and TRBJ1-1; D ambiguous. Trimming shortened V by 2 bases and J by 5 bases, and 6 bases separated the two germline ends. The germline V gene has CDR1 LNHNV and CDR2 YYDKDF (reference sequence). The CDR3 loop spans 12 amino acids.

The chain uses TRBV5-4 and TRBJ2-5; D not certain. Germline CDR1 SGHNT, CDR2 YYREEE (reference sequence). V dropped 2 bases and J dropped 1 base, with 6 bases sitting between them. The CDR3 is 13 amino acids. The CDR3 loop reads CASSFPSQETQYF. Written as DNA, the CDR3 is TGTGCCAGCAGCTTCCCTAGCCAAGAGACCCAGTACTTC.

Regarding this clone: Other DNA sequences in this specimen translate into the identical CDR3. This chain links TRBV5-1 with TRBJ1-1; D not resolved. The V end was cut by 0 bases, the J end by 1 base, with 4 bases between. CDR3 length equals 13 residues. Germline loops: CDR1 SGHRS, CDR2 YFSETQ. This CDR3 reads CASSLEQNTEAFF. The CDR3, as DNA: TGCGCCAGCAGCTTGGAGCAGAACACTGAAGCTTTCTTT.

The genes are TRBV6-5 and TRBJ2-1; D is unclear. This CDR3 contains 15 residues. Trimming took 0 bases from V and 6 from J, leaving 12 bases between them. Germline-derived CDR1 and CDR2 are MNHEY and SVGAGI. CDR3 nucleotide sequence: TGTGCCAGCAGTTACTCGGCCAGTGGGCCCAATGAGCAGTTCTTC. Encoded protein: CASSYSASGPNEQFF.